This T cell receptor beta chain was obtained from a study of CD4 and CD8 cells across lung adenocarcinoma regions. Localized lung adenocarcinoma, a non-small cell lung cancer, affected the donors. A few counts support this clonotype. Germline V gene sequence: CDR1 MNHNS, CDR2 SASEGT. The CDR3 consists of 13 residues. V lost 4 bases, J lost 4 bases, and 10 bases lay in between. TCRdb reanalysed the PCR reads using MiXCR and keeps one entry per CDR3 protein. The sample shows about 25,000 distinct CDR3 sequences, roughly 50% of them seen only once. Sequenced: CD8+ T cells from the center of a lung tumor. V and J are TRBV6-1 and TRBJ1-1; D unclear. The sequence derives from a male donor with lung adenocarcinoma. The CD4 and CD8 labels of this study may be unreliable. As DNA, the CDR3 is TGTGCCAGCAGTGGACCGCCGCCCACTGAAGCTTTCTTT. It translates to CASSGPPPTEAFF.